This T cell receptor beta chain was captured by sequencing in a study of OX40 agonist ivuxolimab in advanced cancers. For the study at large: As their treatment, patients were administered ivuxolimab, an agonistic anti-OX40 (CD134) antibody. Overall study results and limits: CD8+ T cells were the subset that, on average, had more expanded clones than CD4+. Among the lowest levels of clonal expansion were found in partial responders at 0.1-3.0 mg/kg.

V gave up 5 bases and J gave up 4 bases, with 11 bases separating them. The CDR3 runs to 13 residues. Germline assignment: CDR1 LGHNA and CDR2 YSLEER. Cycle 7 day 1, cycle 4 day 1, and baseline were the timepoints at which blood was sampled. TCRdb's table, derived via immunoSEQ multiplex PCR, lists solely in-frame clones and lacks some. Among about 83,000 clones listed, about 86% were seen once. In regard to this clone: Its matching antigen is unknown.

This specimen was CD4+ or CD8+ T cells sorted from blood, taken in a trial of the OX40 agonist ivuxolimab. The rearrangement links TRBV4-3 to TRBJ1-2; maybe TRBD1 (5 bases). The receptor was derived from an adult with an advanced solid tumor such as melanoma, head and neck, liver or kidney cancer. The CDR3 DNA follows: TGCGCCAGCAGCGCCGGGGGGACCTATGGCTACACCTTC. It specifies CASSAGGTYGYTF.